The entry below gives a single T cell receptor beta chain sequence along with its context. Its target is unknown. The data belong to a study of T cells in localized non-small cell lung cancer. Study-wide results and caveats: Only one tumor region went through sequencing, so heterogeneity may still be there. T cell clonality was highest in uninvolved adjacent lung, above tumor. Prolonged overall survival went with higher T cell density in the blood. In adjacent lung, a median roughly 58 of the top 100 tumor clones were found.

The CDR3 sequence is 13 residues long. V trimming: 4 bases; J trimming: 6 bases; junction bases outside the gene matches: 3. Germline V gene data show CDR1 as SEHNR and CDR2 as FQNEAQ (reference sequence). TCRdb's copy holds only in-frame clones and misses some; the assay was immunoSEQ multiplex PCR. The data contain about 11,000 clones, 70% to 85% of them singletons. This clonotype originated in a male donor older than 55 with stage I lung adenocarcinoma. This chain uses TRBV7-9 with TRBJ1-2, with TRBD1 matching 9 bases. The sequences come from peripheral blood, collected before any cancer treatment. The CDR3 sequence: CASSSGTGNGYTF. The CDR3 DNA reads TGTGCCAGCAGCTCTGGGACAGGGAATGGCTACACCTTC.